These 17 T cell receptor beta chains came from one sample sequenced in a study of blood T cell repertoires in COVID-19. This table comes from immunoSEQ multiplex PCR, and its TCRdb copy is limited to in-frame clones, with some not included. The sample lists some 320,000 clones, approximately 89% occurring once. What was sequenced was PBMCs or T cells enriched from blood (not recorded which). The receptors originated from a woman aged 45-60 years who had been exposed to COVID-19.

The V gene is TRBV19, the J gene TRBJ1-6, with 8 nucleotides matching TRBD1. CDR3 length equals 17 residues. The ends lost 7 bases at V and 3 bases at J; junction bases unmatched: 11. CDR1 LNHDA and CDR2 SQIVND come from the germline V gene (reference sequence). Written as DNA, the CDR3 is TGTGCCAGTACTCCTAACCAGGGGGCGAGCTATAATTCACCCCTCCACTTT. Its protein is CASTPNQGASYNSPLHF.

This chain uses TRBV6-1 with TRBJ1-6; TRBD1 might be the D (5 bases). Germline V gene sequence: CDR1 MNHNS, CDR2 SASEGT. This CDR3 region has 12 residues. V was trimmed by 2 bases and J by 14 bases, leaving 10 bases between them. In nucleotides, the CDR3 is TGTGCCAGCAGTGAAACGTGGGGCACCCTCCACTTT. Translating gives CASSETWGTLHF.

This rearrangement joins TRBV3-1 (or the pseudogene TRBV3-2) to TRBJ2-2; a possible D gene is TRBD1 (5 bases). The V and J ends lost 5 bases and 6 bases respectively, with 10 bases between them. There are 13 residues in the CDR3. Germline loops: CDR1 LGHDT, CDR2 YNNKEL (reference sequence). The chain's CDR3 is CASSSVGAGELFF. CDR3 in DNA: TGTGCCAGCAGCTCGGTAGGGGCCGGGGAGCTGTTTTTT.

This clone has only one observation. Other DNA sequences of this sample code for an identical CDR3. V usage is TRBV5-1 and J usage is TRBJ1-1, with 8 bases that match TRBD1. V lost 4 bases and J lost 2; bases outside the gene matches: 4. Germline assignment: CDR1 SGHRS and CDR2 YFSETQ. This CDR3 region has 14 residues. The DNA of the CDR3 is TGCGCCAGCAGCCAGGACAGGGCTAACACTGAAGCTTTCTTT. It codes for CASSQDRANTEAFF. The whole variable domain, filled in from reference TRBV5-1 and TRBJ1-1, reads KAGVTQTPRYLIKTRGQQVTLSCSPISGHRSVSWYQQTPGQGLQFLFEYFSETQRNKGNFPGRFSGRQFSNSRSEMNVSTLELGDSALYLCASSQDRANTEAFFGQGTRLTVV.

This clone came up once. CDR3 sequence (DNA): TGCAGCGTTGCCGACCCAGGGGGCAGGAAGACCCAGTACTTC. It specifies CSVADPGGRKTQYF. The chain employs TRBV29-1 and TRBJ2-5; 8 bases fit TRBD1. The germline V gene has CDR1 SQVTM and CDR2 ANQGSEA. Trimming took 4 bases from V and 6 from J; bases not matched to a gene: 10. The CDR3 covers 14 residues. The full variable domain, completed using reference TRBV29-1 and TRBJ2-5, is SAVISQKPSRDICQRGTSLTIQCQVDSQVTMMFWYRQQPGQSLTLIATANQGSEATYESGFVIDKFPISRPNLTFSTLTVSNMSPEDSSIYLCSVADPGGRKTQYFGPGTRLLVL.

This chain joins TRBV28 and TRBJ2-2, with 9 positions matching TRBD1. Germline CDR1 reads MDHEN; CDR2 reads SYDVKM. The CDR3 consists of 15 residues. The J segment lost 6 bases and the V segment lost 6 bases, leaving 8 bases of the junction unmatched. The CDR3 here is CASRGGTGRPGELFF. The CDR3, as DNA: TGTGCCAGCAGGGGGGGGACAGGGAGGCCCGGGGAGCTGTTTTTT.

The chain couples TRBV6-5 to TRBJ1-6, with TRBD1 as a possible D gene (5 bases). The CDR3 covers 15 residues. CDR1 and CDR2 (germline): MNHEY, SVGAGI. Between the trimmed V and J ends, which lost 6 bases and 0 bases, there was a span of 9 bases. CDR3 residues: CASREGSSYNSPLHF. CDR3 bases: TGTGCCAGCAGGGAGGGGAGCTCCTATAATTCACCCCTCCACTTT.

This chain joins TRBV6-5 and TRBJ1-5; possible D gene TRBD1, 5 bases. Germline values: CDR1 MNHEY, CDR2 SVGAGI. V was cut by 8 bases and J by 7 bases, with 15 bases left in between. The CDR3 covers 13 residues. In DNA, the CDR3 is TGTGCCAGCGCTCGGGGGGTCGAGCAGCCCCAGCATTTT. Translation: CASARGVEQPQHF.

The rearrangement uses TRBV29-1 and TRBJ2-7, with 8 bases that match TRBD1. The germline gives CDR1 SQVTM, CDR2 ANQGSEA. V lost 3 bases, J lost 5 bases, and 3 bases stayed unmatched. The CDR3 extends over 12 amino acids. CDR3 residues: CSVDQGAHEQYF. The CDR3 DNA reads TGCAGCGTTGATCAGGGGGCTCACGAGCAGTACTTC.

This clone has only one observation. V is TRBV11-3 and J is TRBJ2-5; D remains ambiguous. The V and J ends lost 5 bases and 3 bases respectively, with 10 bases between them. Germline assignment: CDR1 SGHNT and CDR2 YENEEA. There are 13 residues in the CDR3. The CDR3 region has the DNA TGTGCCAGCAGCCGAGGCCTGGAAGAGACCCAGTACTTC. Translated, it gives CASSRGLEETQYF.

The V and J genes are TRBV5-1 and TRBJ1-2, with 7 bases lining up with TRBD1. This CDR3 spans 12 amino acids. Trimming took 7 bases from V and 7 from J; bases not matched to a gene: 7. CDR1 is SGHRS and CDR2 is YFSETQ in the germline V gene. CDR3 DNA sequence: TGCGCCAGCGGAGGGGGCTCTGGTGGCTACACCTTC. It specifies CASGGGSGGYTF.

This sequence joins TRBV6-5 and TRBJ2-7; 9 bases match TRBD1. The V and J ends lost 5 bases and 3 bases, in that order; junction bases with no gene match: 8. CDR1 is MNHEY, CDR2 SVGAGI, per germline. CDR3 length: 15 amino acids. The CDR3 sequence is CASSPSTGGDYEQYF. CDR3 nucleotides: TGTGCCAGCAGTCCTTCGACAGGGGGGGACTACGAGCAGTACTTC.

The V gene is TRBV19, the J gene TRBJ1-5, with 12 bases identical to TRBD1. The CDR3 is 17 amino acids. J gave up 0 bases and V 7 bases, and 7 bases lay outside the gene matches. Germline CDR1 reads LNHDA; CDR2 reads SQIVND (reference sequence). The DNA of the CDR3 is TGTGCCAGTAACCCGGGACAGGGGGCTAATAGCAATCAGCCCCAGCATTTT. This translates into CASNPGQGANSNQPQHF.

The CDR3 region has the DNA TGTGCCAGCAGTGAAGCGCTCGGCCTAGCGGGGGGGACGCAGTATTTT. As protein: CASSEALGLAGGTQYF. The rearrangement uses TRBV2 and TRBJ2-3, with 12 nucleotides matching TRBD2. Germline CDR1 and CDR2: SNHLY and FYNNEI. The CDR3 covers 16 residues. Losses at the gene ends were 0 bases for V and 9 bases for J; bases not matched to a gene: 7.

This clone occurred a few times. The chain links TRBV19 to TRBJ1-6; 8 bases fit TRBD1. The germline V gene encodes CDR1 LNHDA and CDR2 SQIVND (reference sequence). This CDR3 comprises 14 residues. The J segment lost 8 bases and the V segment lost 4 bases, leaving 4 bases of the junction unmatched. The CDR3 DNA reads TGTGCCAGTAGTACTACAGGGGGGGATTCACCCCTCCACTTT. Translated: CASSTTGGDSPLHF.

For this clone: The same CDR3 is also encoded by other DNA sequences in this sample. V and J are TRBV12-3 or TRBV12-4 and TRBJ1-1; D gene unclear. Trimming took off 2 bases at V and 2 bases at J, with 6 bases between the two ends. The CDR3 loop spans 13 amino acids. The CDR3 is CASSLLLNTEAFF. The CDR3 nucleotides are TGTGCCAGCAGTTTACTTCTAAACACTGAAGCTTTCTTT.

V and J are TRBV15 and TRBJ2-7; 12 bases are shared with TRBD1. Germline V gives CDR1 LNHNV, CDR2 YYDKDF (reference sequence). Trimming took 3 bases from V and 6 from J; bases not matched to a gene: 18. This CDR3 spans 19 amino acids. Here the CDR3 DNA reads TGTGCCACCAGCAGCAGAACCCAAACTTACGGGACAGGGGGCCTCGAGCAGTACTTC. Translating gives CATSSRTQTYGTGGLEQYF.